The sequence of this T cell receptor (beta chain) was determined in a study of blood T cell repertoires in COVID-19. Patients at the Seattle site were enrolled during active infection and followed longitudinally. Method: immunoSEQ multiplex PCR; TCRdb's copy keeps in-frame clones and lacks some. This sample has approximately 300,000 clones, with roughly 86% found just once. The sample comprised peripheral blood. The sequence was obtained from a woman in her 30s with COVID-19, enrolled during active disease.

For the CDR3, the DNA is TGTGCCAGCAGCTTAAGTCCGGGGAATCAGCCCCAGCATTTT. The encoded protein is CASSLSPGNQPQHF. This chain uses TRBV7-2 with TRBJ1-5; D unresolved. The germline V and J ends were trimmed by 2 bases and 4 bases, with 9 bases remaining between them. This CDR3 contains 14 residues. Germline lookup yields CDR1 SGHTA and CDR2 FQGNSA.